This T cell receptor beta chain was documented in a study of blood T cell repertoires in COVID-19. As for the study in general: Acute and convalescent COVID-19 specimens originated in the United States, Italy and Spain. T cells, B-cell-depleted T cells, or PBMCs supplied cDNA or gDNA.

Original data processing: Nucleated cell number was recorded as an estimate derived from reference gene primer amplification. Assay used: immunoSEQ multiplex PCR; TCRdb lists only in-frame clones, some missing. The V and J calls and clone size were taken over from that table, and D and trimming were inferred from the DNA. The sample carries under 150,000 clones, about 85% recorded once. This CDR3 has 19 amino acids. Trimming stripped 4 bases from V and 2 bases from J, with 26 bases between. The germline V gene encodes CDR1 LNHNV and CDR2 YYDKDF (reference sequence). V usage is TRBV15 and J usage is TRBJ1-1, with D maybe TRBD1 (6 bases). Sequences were obtained from peripheral blood. The source of this sequence is a human donor in a cohort sampled during active COVID-19. The CDR3 here is CATSTHPGEGGRVNTEAFF. CDR3 bases: TGTGCCACCAGCACCCACCCGGGGGAGGGGGGCCGGGTAAACACTGAAGCTTTCTTT.